These 23 T cell receptor beta chains originate from one sample sequenced in a study of T cells in Graves' hyperthyroidism and ophthalmopathy. Using RNA transcripts as the source, TCR beta CDR3 regions were amplified. With the HTBI primer set, the TCR CDR3 went through a first round of RT-PCR. TCRdb re-analysed the multiplex PCR reads in MiXCR, keeping a single row per CDR3 protein. The table has approximately 510,000 distinct CDR3 sequences, 40% to 55% seen once. The sample comprised peripheral blood or thyroid tissue (not recorded which). These receptors were obtained from an adult woman with Graves' disease, either hyperthyroidism or ophthalmopathy (not recorded which).

This clonotype has just a few counts. The chain couples TRBV7-9 to TRBJ2-7; 9 bases agree with TRBD2. This CDR3 region has 16 residues. V lost 5 bases, J lost 1 base, and 9 bases stayed unmatched. From germline, CDR1 is SEHNR and CDR2 FQNEAQ (reference sequence). Here the CDR3 reads CASSTYSGRGSYEQYF. The CDR3 DNA is TGTGCCAGCAGCACCTATAGCGGGAGAGGGTCCTACGAGCAGTACTTC.

This chain links TRBV10-3 with TRBJ1-1, with D tentatively TRBD1 (5 bases). From germline, CDR1 is ENHRY and CDR2 SYGVKD. Trimming pared 6 bases from V and 1 base from J, leaving 12 bases between. The CDR3 runs 14 residues. CDR3 DNA sequence: TGTGCCATCAGCCCCGGGACGGCGAACACTGAAGCTTTCTTT. Protein product: CAISPGTANTEAFF.

In its sample, this clonotype was seen once. This chain connects TRBV7-9 to TRBJ1-6, with D maybe TRBD1 (5 bases). The CDR3 consists of 17 residues. Germline V gene sequence: CDR1 SEHNR, CDR2 FQNEAQ (reference sequence). The germline V and J ends were trimmed by 5 bases and 7 bases, with 21 bases remaining between them. The CDR3 spells CASSHRPPGRANSPLHF. CDR3 coding DNA: TGTGCCAGCAGCCACCGCCCCCCAGGGCGGGCAAATTCACCCCTCCACTTT.

V is TRBV12-3 or TRBV12-4 and J is TRBJ1-2; 9 bases fit TRBD1. The CDR3 loop spans 15 amino acids. V lost 5 bases to trimming and J lost 4 bases; unmatched junction nucleotides: 8. The CDR3 DNA follows: TGTGCCAGCAGTCTCCAAGGGACAGGGCTCTATGGCTACACCTTC. Its translation is CASSLQGTGLYGYTF.

A note on this clonotype: A much larger clone lies a single base off, so this may be a read error. V is TRBV9 and J is TRBJ1-1; D not resolved. V gave up 0 bases and J gave up 1 base, with 4 bases separating them. Germline values: CDR1 SGDLS, CDR2 YYNGEE. CDR3 length: 13 residues. CDR3 in amino acids: CASSVEWNTEAFF. The CDR3 nucleotides read TGTGCCAGCAGCGTAGAGTGGAACACTGAAGCTTTCTTT.

The chain carries TRBV29-1 and TRBJ2-7, with D perhaps being TRBD1 or TRBD2 (5 bases each). V lost 8 bases to trimming and J lost 1 base, with 15 bases between them. Germline V gene sequence: CDR1 SQVTM, CDR2 ANQGSEA. The CDR3 length is 13 residues. The chain's CDR3 is CSPRDGPSYEQYF. CDR3 bases: TGCAGCCCGAGGGACGGACCGTCCTACGAGCAGTACTTC.

The sample holds one count of this clonotype. The chain links TRBV7-9 to TRBJ2-5, with a weak D call TRBD2 (6 bases). This CDR3 spans 14 amino acids. CDR1 is SEHNR and CDR2 is FQNEAQ in the germline V gene (reference sequence). V lost 5 bases and J lost 4, with 14 bases in between. The CDR3 reads CASSPGSEGETQYF. CDR3 sequence (DNA): TGTGCCAGCAGCCCCGGGAGTGAAGGAGAGACCCAGTACTTC.

In this sample, this clonotype turned up a few times. The genes are TRBV28 and TRBJ2-7, with D maybe TRBD1 (6 bases). The length of the CDR3 is 12 residues. Germline V CDR1 and CDR2: MDHEN, SYDVKM. The V and J ends lost 8 bases and 3 bases respectively, with 11 bases between them. The CDR3 coding sequence is TGTGCCAGCCGAACACAGGGCTACGAGCAGTACTTC. This translates into CASRTQGYEQYF. The full variable domain, rest sourced from reference TRBV28 and TRBJ2-7, is DVKVTQSSRYLVKRTGEKVFLECVQDMDHENMFWYRQDPGLGLRLIYFSYDVKMKEKGDIPEGYSVSREKKERFSLILESASTNQTSMYLCASRTQGYEQYFGPGTRLTVT.

The chain links TRBV12-3 or TRBV12-4 to TRBJ2-7; possible D gene TRBD2, 6 bases. This CDR3 has 13 amino acids. The germline V and J ends were trimmed by 6 bases and 6 bases, with 15 bases remaining between them. The CDR3 coding sequence is TGTGCCAGCAGACGGGACTCGGCTCGCGAGCAGTACTTC. It translates to CASRRDSAREQYF.

This clonotype was detected many times. The chain employs TRBV6-1 and TRBJ2-5, with 8 bases lining up with TRBD1. CDR3 length: 14 amino acids. In germline, CDR1 is MNHNS, CDR2 SASEGT. The V gene end was trimmed by 4 bases and the J gene end by 7 bases; junction bases not matched to a gene: 8. For the CDR3, the DNA is TGTGCCAGCAGTGCGGACAGGGAAGATGGGACCCAGTACTTC. Translated, it gives CASSADREDGTQYF.

There are a few counts of this clonotype. J is TRBJ2-2 and V is TRBV20-1, with 8 bases identical to TRBD2. CDR3 size: 17 residues. Germline V gene sequence: CDR1 DFQATT, CDR2 SNEGSKA (reference sequence). Unmatched junction bases numbered 9, after V lost 0 bases and J lost 3 bases. The CDR3: CSARDQRTSRYTGELFF. The CDR3 bases are TGCAGTGCTAGAGATCAAAGGACTAGCAGATACACCGGGGAGCTGTTTTTT.

The chain has TRBV6-4 and TRBJ1-1, with D hard to call. V lost 8 bases to trimming and J lost 0 bases, with 16 bases between them. This CDR3 has 15 residues. Per germline, CDR1 MRHNA and CDR2 SNTAGT. CDR3: CASGRPIYLNTEAFF. DNA of the CDR3: TGTGCCAGCGGAAGACCGATATACTTGAACACTGAAGCTTTCTTT.

The V gene is TRBV28, the J gene TRBJ1-1, with D possibly matching TRBD1 (6 bases). Germline CDR1 MDHEN, CDR2 SYDVKM. The CDR3 runs to 14 residues. The V and J ends lost 6 bases and 6 bases respectively, with 17 bases between them. This CDR3 is CASRTQGGGPEAFF. The CDR3 region has the DNA TGTGCCAGCAGAACACAGGGCGGAGGGCCTGAAGCTTTCTTT.

The chain recombines TRBV7-8 with TRBJ2-7; tentative D call: TRBD2 (7 bases). CDR1 is SGHVS and CDR2 is FQNEAQ in the germline V gene. The CDR3 is 15 residues long. V was cut by 4 bases and J by 3 bases, with 16 bases left in between. CDR3 amino acids: CASSSARGGFYEQYF. In nucleotides, the CDR3 is TGTGCCAGCAGCTCAGCGAGGGGGGGCTTCTACGAGCAGTACTTC.

This clonotype occurred many times. CDR3: CASSPMEIGYTF. CDR3 bases: TGTGCCAGCAGCCCAATGGAAATTGGCTACACCTTC. V and J are TRBV7-9 and TRBJ1-2; D unclear. Germline assignment: CDR1 SEHNR and CDR2 FQNEAQ (reference sequence). The CDR3 covers 12 residues. Trimming cost V 5 bases and J 7 bases, with 11 bases left between them.

The chain has TRBV20-1 and TRBJ1-2; maybe TRBD1 (5 bases). The germline V and J ends were trimmed by 3 bases and 8 bases, with 22 bases remaining between them. Per germline, CDR1 DFQATT and CDR2 SNEGSKA (reference sequence). The CDR3 contains 15 residues. The CDR3 coding sequence is TGCAGTGCTAGCGGTGGTGGGGGGAATACCCGGGGCTACACCTTC. Translation: CSASGGGGNTRGYTF.

This clonotype appeared a few times. The chain combines TRBV4-1 with TRBJ2-5, with 10 bases fitting TRBD2. Trimming at V came to 3 bases and at J to 4 bases, leaving 5 bases not matched to a gene. The CDR3 totals 15 residues. The germline V gene encodes CDR1 MGHRA and CDR2 YSYEKL. The CDR3 DNA follows: TGCGCCAGCAGCCAGATGGGACTAGCGAGAGAGACCCAGTACTTC. Encoded protein: CASSQMGLARETQYF.

This clonotype was picked up many times. V and J are TRBV15 and TRBJ2-6; D unclear. V was clipped by 0 bases and J by 0 bases, with 6 bases between them. Looked up from germline, CDR1 is LNHNV and CDR2 is YYDKDF (reference sequence). The CDR3 extends over 16 amino acids. The CDR3 loop reads CATSRDLGSGANVLTF. CDR3 in DNA: TGTGCCACCAGCAGAGATCTGGGCTCTGGGGCCAACGTCCTGACTTTC.

This clonotype was recorded a few times. V is TRBV5-6 and J is TRBJ2-5, with no clear D. CDR1 is SGHDT, CDR2 YYEEEE, per germline. Trimming pared 0 bases from V and 4 bases from J, leaving 7 bases between. The CDR3 is 13 amino acids. The CDR3 DNA follows: TGTGCCAGCAGCTTGGGATGGGGAGAGACCCAGTACTTC. As protein: CASSLGWGETQYF.

This clonotype was counted between two and nine times. J is TRBJ2-7 and V is TRBV9; D is perhaps TRBD1 (6 bases). The germline V gene encodes CDR1 SGDLS and CDR2 YYNGEE. This CDR3 has 16 amino acids. Trimming removed 4 bases at V and 1 base at J, with 18 bases between. The CDR3 region has the DNA TGTGCCAGCAGCCCTACACTGCAGGGGCTATCCTACGAGCAGTACTTC. Its translation is CASSPTLQGLSYEQYF. Full variable domain (remainder filled in from reference TRBV9 and TRBJ2-7): DSGVTQTPKHLITATGQRVTLRCSPRSGDLSVYWYQQSLDQGLQFLIQYYNGEERAKGNILERFSAQQFPDLHSELNLSSLELGDSALYFCASSPTLQGLSYEQYFGPGTRLTVT.

This chain connects TRBV5-1 to TRBJ1-1; D might be TRBD1 (5 bases). This CDR3 has 13 amino acids. V shed 5 bases and J shed 7 bases, with 15 bases lying between them. The germline CDR1 and CDR2 sequences are SGHRS and YFSETQ. The CDR3 reads CASRGTRPGEAFF. CDR3 bases: TGCGCCAGCAGAGGGACTAGGCCGGGTGAAGCTTTCTTT. The variable domain in full, with the rest retrieved from reference TRBV5-1 and TRBJ1-1, is KAGVTQTPRYLIKTRGQQVTLSCSPISGHRSVSWYQQTPGQGLQFLFEYFSETQRNKGNFPGRFSGRQFSNSRSEMNVSTLELGDSALYLCASRGTRPGEAFFGQGTRLTVV.

The chain joins TRBV10-1 to TRBJ1-1; TRBD1 agrees at 8 bases. Germline assignment: CDR1 WNHNN and CDR2 SYGVQD (reference sequence). The CDR3 spans 14 residues. V shed 6 bases, J shed 8 bases, and the junction held 11 bases outside the gene matches. CDR3 protein: CASSDRGDVTEAFF. The CDR3 DNA sequence: TGCGCCAGCAGCGACAGGGGTGATGTCACCGAAGCTTTCTTT.

The chain employs TRBV2 and TRBJ2-5; possible D gene TRBD2, 5 bases. In germline, CDR1 is SNHLY, CDR2 FYNNEI. The CDR3 sequence is 15 residues long. Trimming stripped 3 bases from V and 2 bases from J, with 13 bases between. CDR3 residues: CASSEAGIRQETQYF. CDR3 DNA sequence: TGTGCCAGCAGTGAGGCGGGCATAAGGCAAGAGACCCAGTACTTC. The full variable domain, completed using reference TRBV2 and TRBJ2-5, is EPEVTQTPSHQVTQMGQEVILRCVPISNHLYFYWYRQILGQKVEFLVSFYNNEISEKSEIFDDQFSVERPDGSNFTLKIRSTKLEDSAMYFCASSEAGIRQETQYFGPGTRLLVL.